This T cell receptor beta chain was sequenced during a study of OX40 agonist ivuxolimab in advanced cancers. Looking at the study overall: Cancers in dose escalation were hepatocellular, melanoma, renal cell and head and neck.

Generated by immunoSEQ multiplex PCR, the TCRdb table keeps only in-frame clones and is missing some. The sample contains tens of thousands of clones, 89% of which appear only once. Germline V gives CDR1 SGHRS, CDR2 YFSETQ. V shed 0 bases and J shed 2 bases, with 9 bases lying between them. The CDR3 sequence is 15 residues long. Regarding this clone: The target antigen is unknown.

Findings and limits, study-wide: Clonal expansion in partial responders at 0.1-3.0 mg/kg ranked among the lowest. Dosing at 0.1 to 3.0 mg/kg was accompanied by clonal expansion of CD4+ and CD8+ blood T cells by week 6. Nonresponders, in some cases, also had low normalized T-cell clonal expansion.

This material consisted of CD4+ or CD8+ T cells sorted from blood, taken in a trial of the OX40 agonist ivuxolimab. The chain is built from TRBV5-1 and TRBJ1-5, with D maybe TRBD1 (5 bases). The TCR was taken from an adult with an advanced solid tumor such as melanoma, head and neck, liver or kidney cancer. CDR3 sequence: CASSLGGVRNQPQHF. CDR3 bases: TGCGCCAGCAGCTTGGGAGGGGTACGCAATCAGCCCCAGCATTTT.